There are many counts of the clone carrying this TCR beta chain. This record comes from a study of T-cell reconstitution after alpha-beta-depleted transplantation in children. The CDR3 is 14 amino acids. The trim removed 3 bases at V and 0 bases at J, leaving 3 bases unmatched. Germline CDR1 and CDR2: SGDLS and YYNGEE. The TCRbeta library was prepared with unique molecular identifiers. TCRdb re-called the PCR reads through MiXCR, storing one row per CDR3 protein. The table records over 85,000 distinct CDR3 sequences, 10% of them present only once. The sequencing used PBMCs from the stem cell graft donor, collected from the stem cell graft. This receptor was identified in a human donor who donated a stem cell graft to a child with acute lymphoblastic leukemia. The chain is built from TRBV9 and TRBJ2-7, with 7 bases that match TRBD1. CDR3 in amino acids: CASSGTGDSYEQYF. CDR3 in DNA: TGTGCCAGCAGCGGCACAGGGGACTCCTACGAGCAGTACTTC.